The clone carrying this TCR beta chain was counted many times. Its specificity is not known. The bulk TCR libraries were made with methods described before and with listed TCR primers. TCRdb re-derived calls from the PCR reads in MiXCR, one entry per CDR3 protein. The table shows about 640,000 distinct CDR3 sequences, with approximately 20% occurring only once. Using a CD8+CD4-CCR7+CD45RA+ phenotype, naive CD8 T cells were sorted. This sample was included in a study of molecular identifiers for immune sequencing clone quantification. General study findings and limits: Barcode-sharing identical TCR molecules could underestimate highly expanded clone sizes.

CDR1 is LGHNA, CDR2 YSLEER, per germline. Trimming took off 4 bases at V and 1 base at J, with 11 bases between the two ends. The CDR3 totals 15 residues. The sequence was obtained from a human donor in good health. Some libraries in this study had Jurkat cell RNA spiked in. The source material was naive CD8+ T cells from blood, with Jurkat cell RNA spiked in. Subset noted: FACS-sorted CD8+CD4-CCR7+CD45RA+ naive T cells. The chain joins TRBV4-3 to TRBJ2-4, with D tentatively TRBD2 (6 bases). CDR3 protein: CASSRTGDAKNIQYF. As DNA, the CDR3 is TGCGCCAGCAGCCGTACGGGGGATGCCAAAAACATTCAGTACTTC.